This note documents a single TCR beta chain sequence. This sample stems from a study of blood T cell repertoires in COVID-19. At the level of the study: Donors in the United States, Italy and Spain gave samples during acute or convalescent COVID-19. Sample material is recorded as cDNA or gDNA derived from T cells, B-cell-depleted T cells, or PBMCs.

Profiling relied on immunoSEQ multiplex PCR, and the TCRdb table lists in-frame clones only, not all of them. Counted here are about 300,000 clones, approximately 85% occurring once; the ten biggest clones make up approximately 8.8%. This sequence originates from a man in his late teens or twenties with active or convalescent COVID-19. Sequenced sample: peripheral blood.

The CDR3 protein is CASSSTGNYGYTF. In DNA form, the CDR3 reads TGTGCCAGCTCATCGACAGGAAACTATGGCTACACCTTC. The chain links TRBV18 to TRBJ1-2; D may be TRBD1 (6 bases). Trimming pared 5 bases from V and 2 bases from J, leaving 9 bases between. This CDR3 region has 13 residues. CDR1 and CDR2 from the germline V gene are KGHSH and LQKENI. Using reference TRBV18 and TRBJ1-2 for the parts outside the CDR3, the full variable domain is NAGVMQNPRHLVRRRGQEARLRCSPMKGHSHVYWYRQLPEEGLKFMVYLQKENIIDESGMPKERFSAEFPKEGPSILRIQQVVRGDSAAYFCASSSTGNYGYTFGSGTRLTVV.